This TCR beta chain was recorded in a study of T cells in Graves' hyperthyroidism and ophthalmopathy. From RNA transcripts, TCR beta CDR3 regions were amplified. The TCR CDR3 first-round RT-PCR relied on the HTBI primer set. TCRdb re-analysed the multiplex PCR reads in MiXCR, keeping a single row per CDR3 protein. The sample has 350,000 or so distinct CDR3 sequences, roughly a sixth seen once; the top ten hold approximately 33%. This clonotype was picked up a small number of times. CDR1 is MNHNS, CDR2 SASEGT, per germline. This CDR3 region has 15 residues. J lost 11 bases, V lost 3 bases, and 13 bases had no gene match.

Sequencing was carried out using blood. The chain is built from TRBV6-1 and TRBJ1-1, with TRBD1 matching 9 bases. The sequence was obtained from a woman under 40 with Graves' hyperthyroidism that later progressed to Graves' ophthalmopathy. CDR3 loop: CASSDILGQGLDAFF. CDR3 DNA sequence: TGTGCCAGCAGTGACATCCTAGGACAGGGGCTTGATGCTTTCTTT.